This TCR beta chain was retrieved from a study of control samples from healthy donors and cancer patients. Profiled with immunoSEQ multiplex PCR; TCRdb holds only in-frame clones, not every one. The sample includes about 100,000 clones, more than 85% seen only once; the top ten take 18%. The CDR3 loop spans 15 amino acids. The germline V gene encodes CDR1 SGDLS and CDR2 YYNGEE. V was clipped by 0 bases and J by 5 bases; unmatched bases: 4. Sequenced sample: blood. The clonotype originates from a woman between 50 and 59 years old in good health. V gene TRBV9 combines with J gene TRBJ2-1; the match to TRBD2 covers 8 bases. The CDR3 loop reads CASSVGAGGNNEQFF. The CDR3 DNA is TGTGCCAGCAGCGTAGGGGCGGGAGGAAACAATGAGCAGTTCTTC.